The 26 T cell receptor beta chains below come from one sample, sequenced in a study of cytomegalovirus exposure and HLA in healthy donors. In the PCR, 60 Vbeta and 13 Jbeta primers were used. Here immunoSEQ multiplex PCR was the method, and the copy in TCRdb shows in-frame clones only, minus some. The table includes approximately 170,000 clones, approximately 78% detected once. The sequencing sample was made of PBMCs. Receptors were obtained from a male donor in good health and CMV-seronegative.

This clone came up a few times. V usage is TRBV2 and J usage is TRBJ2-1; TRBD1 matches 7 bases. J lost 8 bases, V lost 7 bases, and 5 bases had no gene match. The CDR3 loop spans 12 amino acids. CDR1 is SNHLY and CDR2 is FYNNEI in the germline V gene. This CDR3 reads CASNRQGYEQFF. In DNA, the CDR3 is TGTGCCAGCAACCGACAGGGCTATGAGCAGTTCTTC.

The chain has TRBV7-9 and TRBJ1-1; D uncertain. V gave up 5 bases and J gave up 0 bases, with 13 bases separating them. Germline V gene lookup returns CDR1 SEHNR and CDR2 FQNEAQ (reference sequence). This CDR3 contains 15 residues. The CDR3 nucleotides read TGTGCCAGCAGCCCGACACAAGTGATGAACACTGAAGCTTTCTTT. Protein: CASSPTQVMNTEAFF.

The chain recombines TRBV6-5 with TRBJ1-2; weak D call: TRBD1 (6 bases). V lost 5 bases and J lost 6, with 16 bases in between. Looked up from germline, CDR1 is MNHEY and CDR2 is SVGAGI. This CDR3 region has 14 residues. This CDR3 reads CASSAGGLSDGYTF. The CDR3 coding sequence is TGTGCCAGCAGTGCCGGGGGGCTATCGGATGGCTACACCTTC.

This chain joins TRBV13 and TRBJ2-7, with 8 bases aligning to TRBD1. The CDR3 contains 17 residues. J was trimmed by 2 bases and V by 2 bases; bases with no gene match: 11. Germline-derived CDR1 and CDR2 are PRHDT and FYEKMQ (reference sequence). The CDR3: CASSLPRGQGVPYEQYF. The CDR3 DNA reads TGTGCCAGCAGCTTACCCCGCGGACAGGGCGTACCCTACGAGCAGTACTTC.

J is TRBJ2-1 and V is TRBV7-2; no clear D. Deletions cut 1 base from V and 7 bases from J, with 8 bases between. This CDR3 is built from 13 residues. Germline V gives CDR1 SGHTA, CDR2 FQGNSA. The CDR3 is CASSLEARNEQFF. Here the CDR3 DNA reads TGTGCCAGCAGCTTAGAAGCCCGGAATGAGCAGTTCTTC.

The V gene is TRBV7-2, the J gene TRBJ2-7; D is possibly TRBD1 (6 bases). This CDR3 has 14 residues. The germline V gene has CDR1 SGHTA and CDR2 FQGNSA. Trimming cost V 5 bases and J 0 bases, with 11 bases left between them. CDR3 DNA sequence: TGTGCCAGCAGCCCTACAGGGCCCTCCTACGAGCAGTACTTC. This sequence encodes CASSPTGPSYEQYF.

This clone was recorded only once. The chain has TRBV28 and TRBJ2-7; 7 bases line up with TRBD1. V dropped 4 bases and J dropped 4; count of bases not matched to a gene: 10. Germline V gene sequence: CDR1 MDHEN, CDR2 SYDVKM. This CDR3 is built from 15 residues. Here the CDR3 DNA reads TGTGCCAGCAGTTCTCGACAGGGCCGTGGGTACGAGCAGTACTTC. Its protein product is CASSSRQGRGYEQYF.

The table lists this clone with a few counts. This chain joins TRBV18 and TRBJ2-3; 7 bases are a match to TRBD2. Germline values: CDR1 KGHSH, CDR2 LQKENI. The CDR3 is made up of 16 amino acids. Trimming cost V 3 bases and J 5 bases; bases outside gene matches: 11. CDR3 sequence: CASSPPSMIAGDTQYF. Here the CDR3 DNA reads TGTGCCAGCTCACCTCCCTCGATGATAGCGGGAGATACGCAGTATTTT.

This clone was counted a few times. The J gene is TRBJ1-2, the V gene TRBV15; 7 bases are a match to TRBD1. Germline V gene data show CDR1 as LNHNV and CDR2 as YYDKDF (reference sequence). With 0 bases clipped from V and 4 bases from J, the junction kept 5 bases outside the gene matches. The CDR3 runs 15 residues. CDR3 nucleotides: TGTGCCACCAGCAGAGAAATGACAGGGATCTATGGCTACACCTTC. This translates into CATSREMTGIYGYTF.

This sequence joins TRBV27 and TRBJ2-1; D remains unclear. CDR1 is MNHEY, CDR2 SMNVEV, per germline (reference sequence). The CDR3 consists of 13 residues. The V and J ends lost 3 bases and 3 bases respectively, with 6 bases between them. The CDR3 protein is CASSLQHYNEQFF. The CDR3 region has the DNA TGTGCCAGCAGTTTGCAACACTACAATGAGCAGTTCTTC.

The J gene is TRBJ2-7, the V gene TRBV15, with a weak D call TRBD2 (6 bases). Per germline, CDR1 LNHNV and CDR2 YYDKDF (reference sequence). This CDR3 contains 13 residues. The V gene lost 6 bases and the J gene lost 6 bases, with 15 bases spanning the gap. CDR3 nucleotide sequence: TGTGCCACCAGTGTTGGTGGAGGGCGCGAGCAGTACTTC. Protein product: CATSVGGGREQYF.

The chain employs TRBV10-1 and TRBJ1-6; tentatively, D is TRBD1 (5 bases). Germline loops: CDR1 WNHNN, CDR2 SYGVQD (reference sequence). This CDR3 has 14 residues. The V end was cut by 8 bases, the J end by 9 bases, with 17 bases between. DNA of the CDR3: TGCGCCAGCCCCGGGGGGGTTGGTTTTTCACCCCTCCACTTT. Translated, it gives CASPGGVGFSPLHF.

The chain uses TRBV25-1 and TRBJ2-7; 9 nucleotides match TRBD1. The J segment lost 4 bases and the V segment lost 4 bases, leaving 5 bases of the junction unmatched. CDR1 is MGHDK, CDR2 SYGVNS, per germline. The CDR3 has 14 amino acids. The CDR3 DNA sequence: TGTGCCAGCAGTGCCGGGACAGGGATTTACGAGCAGTACTTC. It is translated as CASSAGTGIYEQYF.

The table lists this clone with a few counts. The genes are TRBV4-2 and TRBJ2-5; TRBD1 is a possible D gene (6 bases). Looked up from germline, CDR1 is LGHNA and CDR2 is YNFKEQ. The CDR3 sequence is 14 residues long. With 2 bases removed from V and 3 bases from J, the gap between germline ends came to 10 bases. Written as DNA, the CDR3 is TGTGCCAGCAGCCAACCAAGGACAGAAGAGACCCAGTACTTC. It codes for CASSQPRTEETQYF.

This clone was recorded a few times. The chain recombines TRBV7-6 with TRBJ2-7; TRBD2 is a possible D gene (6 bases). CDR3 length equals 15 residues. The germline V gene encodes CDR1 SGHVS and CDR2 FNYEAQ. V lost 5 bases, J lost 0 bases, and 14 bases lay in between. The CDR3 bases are TGTGCCAGCAGCCTCGGGACTTATAGCTCCTACGAGCAGTACTTC. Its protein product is CASSLGTYSSYEQYF.

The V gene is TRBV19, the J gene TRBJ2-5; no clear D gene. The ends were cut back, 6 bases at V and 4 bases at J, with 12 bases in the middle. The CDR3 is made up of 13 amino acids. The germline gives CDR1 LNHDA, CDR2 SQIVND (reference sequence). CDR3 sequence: CASSGGARETQYF. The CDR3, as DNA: TGTGCCAGTAGCGGCGGAGCACGAGAGACCCAGTACTTC.

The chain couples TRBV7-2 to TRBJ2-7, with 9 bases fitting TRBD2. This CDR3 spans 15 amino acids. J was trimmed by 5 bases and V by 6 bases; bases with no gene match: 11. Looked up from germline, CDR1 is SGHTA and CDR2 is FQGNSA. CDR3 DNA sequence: TGTGCCAGCAGTCCCCAGGCGGGAGGGCCCGACGAGCAGTACTTC. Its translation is CASSPQAGGPDEQYF. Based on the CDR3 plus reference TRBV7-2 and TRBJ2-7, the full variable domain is GAGVSQSPSNKVTEKGKDVELRCDPISGHTALYWYRQSLGQGLEFLIYFQGNSAPDKSGLPSDRFSAERTGGSVSTLTIQRTQQEDSAVYLCASSPQAGGPDEQYFGPGTRLTVT.

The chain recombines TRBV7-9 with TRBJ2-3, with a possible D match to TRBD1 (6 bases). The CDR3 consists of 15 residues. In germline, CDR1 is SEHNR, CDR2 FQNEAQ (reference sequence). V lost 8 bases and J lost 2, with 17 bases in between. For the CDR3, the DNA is TGTGCCAGCCCCAAGGGGGTCCTCGCCACAGATACGCAGTATTTT. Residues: CASPKGVLATDTQYF.

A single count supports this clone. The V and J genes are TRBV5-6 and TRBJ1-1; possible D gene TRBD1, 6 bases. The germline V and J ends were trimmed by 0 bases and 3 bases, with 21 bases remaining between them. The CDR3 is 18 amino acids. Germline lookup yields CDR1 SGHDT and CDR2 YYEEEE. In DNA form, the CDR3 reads TGTGCCAGCAGCTTGGACCGCAACAGGGTAAAGAAGGACACTGAAGCTTTCTTT. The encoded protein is CASSLDRNRVKKDTEAFF.

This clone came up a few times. CDR3 in amino acids: CASSQGTSGTYEETQYF. CDR3 in DNA: TGTGCCAGCAGCCAAGGGACTAGCGGGACCTACGAAGAGACCCAGTACTTC. The chain employs TRBV4-2 and TRBJ2-5; 12 nucleotides agree with TRBD2. J gave up 3 bases and V 1 base, and 6 bases lay outside the gene matches. The germline CDR1 and CDR2 sequences are LGHNA and YNFKEQ. The CDR3 totals 17 residues.

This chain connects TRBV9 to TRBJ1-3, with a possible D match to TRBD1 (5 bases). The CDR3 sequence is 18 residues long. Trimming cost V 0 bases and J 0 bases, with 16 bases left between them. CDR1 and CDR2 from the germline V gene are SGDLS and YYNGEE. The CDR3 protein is CASSVGFLGLTSGNTIYF. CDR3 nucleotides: TGTGCCAGCAGCGTAGGTTTTTTGGGACTTACCTCTGGAAACACCATATATTTT.

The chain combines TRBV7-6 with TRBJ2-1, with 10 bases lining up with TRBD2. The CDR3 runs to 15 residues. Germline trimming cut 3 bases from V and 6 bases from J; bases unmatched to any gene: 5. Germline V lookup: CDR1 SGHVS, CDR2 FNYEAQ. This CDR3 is CASSFYPSGGNEQFF. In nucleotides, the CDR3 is TGTGCCAGCAGCTTTTATCCTAGCGGGGGCAATGAGCAGTTCTTC.

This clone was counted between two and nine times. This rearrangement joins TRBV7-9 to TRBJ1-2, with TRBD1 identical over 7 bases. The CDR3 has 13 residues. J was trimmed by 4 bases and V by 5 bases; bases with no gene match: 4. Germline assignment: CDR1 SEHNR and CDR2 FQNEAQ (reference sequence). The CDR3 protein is CASSVDRVYGYTF. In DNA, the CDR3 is TGTGCCAGCAGCGTAGACAGGGTCTATGGCTACACCTTC.

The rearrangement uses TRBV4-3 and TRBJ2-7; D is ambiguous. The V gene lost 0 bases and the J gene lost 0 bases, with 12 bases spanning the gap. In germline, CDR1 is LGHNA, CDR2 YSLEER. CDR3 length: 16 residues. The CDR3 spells CASSQDLETRSYEQYF. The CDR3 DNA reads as TGCGCCAGCAGCCAAGATCTAGAAACCCGCTCCTACGAGCAGTACTTC.

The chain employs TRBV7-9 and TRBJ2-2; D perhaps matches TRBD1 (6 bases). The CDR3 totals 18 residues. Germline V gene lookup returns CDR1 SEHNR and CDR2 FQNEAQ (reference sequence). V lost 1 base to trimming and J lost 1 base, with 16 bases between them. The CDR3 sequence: CASSLVGAPTKNTGELFF. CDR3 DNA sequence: TGTGCCAGCAGCTTAGTGGGGGCGCCCACTAAGAACACCGGGGAGCTGTTTTTT.

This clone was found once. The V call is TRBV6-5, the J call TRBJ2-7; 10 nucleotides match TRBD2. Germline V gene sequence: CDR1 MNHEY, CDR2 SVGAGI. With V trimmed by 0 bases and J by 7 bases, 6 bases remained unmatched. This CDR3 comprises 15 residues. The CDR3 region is CASSYSLAGDGEQYF. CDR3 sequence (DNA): TGTGCCAGCAGTTACTCCCTAGCGGGGGATGGGGAGCAGTACTTC.